The rows below give T cell receptor beta chains drawn from one sample of a study of technical replicates of blood from several donors. Some clones are missing from TCRdb's copy, which holds only in-frame ones; the method was immunoSEQ multiplex PCR. The sample has 84,000 or so clones; about 94% are singletons. The sample comprised T cells isolated from PBMCs. The source is a human donor in good health. Each CDR3 is given with its conserved first and last residue. The size of a clone is reported for some rows only, either as once, few or many, or as a class for expanded clones.

v_call clone_size cdr3_aa
TRBV27 - CASSPPGVTSGSSDEQFF
TRBV6-5 once CASSYGKANYGYTF
TRBV2 - CASSFDNEQFF
TRBV9 - CASSDYRGTDTQYF
TRBV10-3 - CATGPGTQSTEAFF
TRBV5-4 - CASTTEGGVGFEQYF
TRBV5-1 - CASSLSGSADTQYF
TRBV4-1 - CASSQGTGKTEAFF
TRBV28 - CASSTGSAGGDEQYF
TRBV18 - CASSGTGYGYTF
TRBV29-1 - CSVEKGVGYEQYF
TRBV27 - CASKIRGRQGRAYEQYF
TRBV18 - CASSPRTSGSSEQFF
TRBV5-1 - CASSEGRERDGYTF
TRBV9 - CASSVDPGGSRSSGNTIYF
TRBV15 - CATSPQPEGRWGYTF